Presented here are 29 T cell receptor beta chains from one specimen sequenced in a study of shared clonotypes between healthy human individuals. Sequenced by immunoSEQ multiplex PCR; TCRdb stores in-frame clones only, minus some. The sample has around 1.4 million clones, around 98.5% seen once. The sequenced sample consisted of naive CD4+ T cells sorted from blood. The subset: CD45RA+ positively selected. The receptors stem from a man under 40 in good health.

This clone was observed once. This sequence joins TRBV7-9 and TRBJ2-3, with 8 bases that match TRBD2. This CDR3 is built from 17 residues. Looked up from germline, CDR1 is SEHNR and CDR2 is FQNEAQ (reference sequence). Trimming removed 2 bases from V and 1 base from J; junction bases left unmatched: 8. The CDR3 reads CASSLYQGLGGTDTQYF. The DNA for the CDR3 is TGTGCCAGCAGCTTATATCAGGGACTAGGAGGCACAGATACGCAGTATTTT.

The chain joins TRBV18 to TRBJ2-2; 9 positions match TRBD1. The CDR3 has 20 residues. Per germline, CDR1 KGHSH and CDR2 LQKENI. V dropped 1 base and J dropped 4; count of bases not matched to a gene: 16. CDR3 loop: CASSPLPGTGYRLGTGELFF. As DNA, the CDR3 is TGTGCCAGCTCACCACTCCCCGGGACAGGGTACCGATTGGGCACCGGGGAGCTGTTTTTT.

V gene TRBV7-6 combines with J gene TRBJ2-7; TRBD2 matches at 10 bases. Per the germline V gene, CDR1 is SGHVS and CDR2 is FNYEAQ. The CDR3 spans 16 residues. Trimming at V came to 1 base and at J to 4 bases, leaving 7 bases not matched to a gene. CDR3 DNA: TGTGCCAGCAGCTTAGGAGTAGCGGGAGGAATATACGAGCAGTACTTC. It codes for CASSLGVAGGIYEQYF.

This chain uses TRBV18 with TRBJ2-7; maybe TRBD1 (6 bases). Germline assignment: CDR1 KGHSH and CDR2 LQKENI. V lost 6 bases and J 6 bases, leaving 12 bases between the germline ends. CDR3 length: 12 residues. The CDR3 here is CASSPGQIEQYF. The CDR3, as DNA: TGTGCCAGCTCGCCGGGACAAATCGAGCAGTACTTC.

The rearrangement links TRBV28 to TRBJ1-2; 9 nucleotides line up with TRBD1. V trimming: 5 bases; J trimming: 4 bases; junction bases outside the gene matches: 8. Germline V gene data show CDR1 as MDHEN and CDR2 as SYDVKM. This CDR3 comprises 15 residues. In nucleotides, the CDR3 is TGTGCCAGCAGTCCCACAGGGGGCCGACGCTATGGCTACACCTTC. It translates to CASSPTGGRRYGYTF.

The chain carries TRBV10-3 and TRBJ2-7, with D possibly called TRBD1 or TRBD2 (5 bases each). This CDR3 comprises 15 residues. Germline V gene sequence: CDR1 ENHRY, CDR2 SYGVKD. Deletions cut 4 bases from V and 0 bases from J, with 13 bases between. The CDR3 loop reads CAISAGQGFSYEQYF. Written as DNA, the CDR3 is TGTGCCATCAGTGCGGGGCAGGGCTTCTCCTACGAGCAGTACTTC.

The DNA of the CDR3 is TGTGCCAGCTCACCACTTGAGACAGGGGGCTTCGAGCAGTACTTC. It codes for CASSPLETGGFEQYF. V is TRBV18 and J is TRBJ2-7, with 10 bases aligning to TRBD1. The CDR3 loop spans 15 amino acids. Germline V gene sequence: CDR1 KGHSH, CDR2 LQKENI. With V trimmed by 1 base and J by 6 bases, 6 bases remained unmatched.

The chain is built from TRBV4-1 and TRBJ2-2; 14 bases match TRBD2. The germline V gene encodes CDR1 MGHRA and CDR2 YSYEKL. J lost 6 bases, V lost 4 bases, and 4 bases had no gene match. The CDR3 extends over 16 amino acids. The CDR3 spells CASSPRLAGGPGELFF. CDR3 in DNA: TGCGCCAGCAGCCCGCGACTAGCGGGAGGGCCCGGGGAGCTGTTTTTT.

This chain links TRBV5-1 with TRBJ2-5; 15 bases agree with TRBD2. V dropped 4 bases and J dropped 2; count of bases not matched to a gene: 9. Germline-derived CDR1 and CDR2 are SGHRS and YFSETQ. This CDR3 has 18 residues. The CDR3 region is CASSQGTSGRRGQETQYF. The CDR3 nucleotides are TGCGCCAGCAGCCAAGGGACTAGCGGGAGGAGGGGTCAAGAGACCCAGTACTTC.

This clone was counted a single time. The chain joins TRBV6-1 to TRBJ2-7; no definite D call. This CDR3 contains 12 residues. The V and J ends lost 3 bases and 5 bases respectively, with 8 bases between them. Germline-derived CDR1 and CDR2 are MNHNS and SASEGT. The DNA for the CDR3 is TGTGCCAGCAGTGACGGACCCCACGAGCAGTACTTC. Protein sequence: CASSDGPHEQYF.

This chain uses TRBV5-1 with TRBJ2-5; D might be TRBD2 (5 bases). The CDR3 is 12 amino acids. Germline V gene sequence: CDR1 SGHRS, CDR2 YFSETQ. Trimming left V 4 bases short and J 5 bases short, with 9 bases between. CDR3 sequence (DNA): TGCGCCAGCAGCCCGGGATTCGAGACCCAGTACTTC. Encoded protein: CASSPGFETQYF.

The V call is TRBV9, the J call TRBJ1-1, with a tentative D call TRBD1 (6 bases). This CDR3 has 12 residues. CDR1 and CDR2 (germline): SGDLS, YYNGEE. V gave up 4 bases and J gave up 8 bases, with 12 bases separating them. The CDR3 nucleotides are TGTGCCAGCAGCAGGGCGGGGGCAGAAGCTTTCTTT. The encoded protein is CASSRAGAEAFF.

A remark on this clone: This CDR3 is also generated by other DNA sequences in the sample. The V and J genes are TRBV5-5 and TRBJ2-7; D might be TRBD2 (6 bases). Germline CDR1 is SGHKS and CDR2 is YYEKEE (reference sequence). Trimming left V 4 bases short and J 4 bases short, with 9 bases between. There are 12 residues in the CDR3. In DNA, the CDR3 is TGTGCCAGCAGCCCCGGGACTTACGAGCAGTACTTC. This gives the protein CASSPGTYEQYF.

V is TRBV27 and J is TRBJ2-3; a weak D match, TRBD2 (5 bases). The CDR3 has 17 amino acids. Between the trimmed V and J ends, which lost 6 bases and 1 base, there was a span of 20 bases. Germline assignment: CDR1 MNHEY and CDR2 SMNVEV (reference sequence). CDR3 nucleotides: TGTGCCAGCAGATGGGAAGGGAGAACTTTAGGCACAGATACGCAGTATTTT. Translating gives CASRWEGRTLGTDTQYF.

The V call is TRBV9, the J call TRBJ2-3; 13 nucleotides match TRBD2. Per the germline V gene, CDR1 is SGDLS and CDR2 is YYNGEE. V lost 6 bases and J lost 8; bases outside the gene matches: 15. The CDR3 totals 17 residues. The CDR3 loop reads CASTPAGLAGVDGTQYF. CDR3 nucleotide sequence: TGTGCCAGCACCCCGGCCGGACTAGCGGGAGTGGATGGTACGCAGTATTTT.

V is TRBV12-2 and J is TRBJ2-5; TRBD1, the table's D call, lacks a check against the DNA. TRBV12-2 is a recognized pseudogene. This CDR3 comprises 12 residues. CDR3 DNA: TGTGCAAGAGGGGACAGTCAAGAGACCCAGTACTTC. Amino acids: CARGDSQETQYF.

V is TRBV19 and J is TRBJ2-5; maybe TRBD1 (6 bases). CDR1 and CDR2 (germline): LNHDA, SQIVND (reference sequence). This CDR3 comprises 15 residues. Trimming stripped 3 bases from V and 4 bases from J, with 15 bases between. CDR3 region: CASSMRAARGETQYF. CDR3 sequence (DNA): TGTGCCAGTAGTATGCGGGCCGCCAGGGGAGAGACCCAGTACTTC.

The chain joins TRBV9 to TRBJ2-7; TRBD2 matches at 7 bases. This CDR3 spans 15 amino acids. The germline CDR1 and CDR2 sequences are SGDLS and YYNGEE. The ends lost 0 bases at V and 6 bases at J; junction bases unmatched: 9. CDR3: CASSVGGTTFGEQYF. The CDR3 coding sequence is TGTGCCAGCAGCGTAGGGGGGACTACCTTTGGCGAGCAGTACTTC.

The rearrangement links TRBV5-1 to TRBJ2-7, with 7 bases matching TRBD1. CDR1 SGHRS and CDR2 YFSETQ come from the germline V gene. The CDR3 has 17 residues. V lost 0 bases, J lost 0 bases, and 9 bases stayed unmatched. CDR3 in DNA: TGCGCCAGCAGCTTGGCCCCGGGACAGTCTTTCTCCTACGAGCAGTACTTC. Its protein is CASSLAPGQSFSYEQYF.

The chain has TRBV18 and TRBJ1-3, with 7 bases fitting TRBD1. In germline, CDR1 is KGHSH, CDR2 LQKENI. The CDR3 runs to 15 residues. V dropped 3 bases and J dropped 5; count of bases not matched to a gene: 7. As DNA, the CDR3 is TGTGCCAGCTCACCGCGCCGGGACAGCCGAAACACCATATATTTT. Its translation is CASSPRRDSRNTIYF.

V and J are TRBV29-1 and TRBJ2-5; TRBD2 matches at 10 bases. V shed 6 bases and J 3 bases; nucleotides not matched to a gene: 7. The CDR3 has 14 amino acids. Germline assignment: CDR1 SQVTM and CDR2 ANQGSEA. CDR3 amino acids: CSVTRLAGKETQYF. The CDR3 DNA sequence: TGCAGCGTAACTCGACTAGCGGGTAAAGAGACCCAGTACTTC.

The chain employs TRBV5-1 and TRBJ1-2; D not certain. This CDR3 contains 13 residues. Trimming removed 5 bases from V and 6 bases from J, with 14 bases in between. The V gene's germline CDR1 is SGHRS and CDR2 YFSETQ. In nucleotides, the CDR3 is TGCGCCAGCAGTTTCGCGGGATTGGATGGCTACACCTTC. Protein: CASSFAGLDGYTF.

In the case of this clone: The identical CDR3 is also encoded by other nucleotide sequences in the sample. The chain employs TRBV7-8 and TRBJ2-1, with D unresolved. With 5 bases removed from V and 0 bases from J, the gap between germline ends came to 8 bases. CDR1 is SGHVS and CDR2 is FQNEAQ in the germline V gene. The CDR3 runs to 14 residues. In DNA form, the CDR3 reads TGTGCCAGCAGCCTGGAGAGCTCCTACAATGAGCAGTTCTTC. Protein sequence: CASSLESSYNEQFF.

The rearrangement uses TRBV5-5 and TRBJ2-1; D is unclear. Trimming pared 2 bases from V and 5 bases from J, leaving 8 bases between. This CDR3 has 13 amino acids. From germline, CDR1 is SGHKS and CDR2 YYEKEE (reference sequence). CDR3: CASSFSGDNEQFF. The DNA for the CDR3 is TGTGCCAGCAGCTTTTCTGGTGACAATGAGCAGTTCTTC. The full variable domain, completed using reference TRBV5-5 and TRBJ2-1, is DAGVTQSPTHLIKTRGQQVTLRCSPISGHKSVSWYQQVLGQGPQFIFQYYEKEERGRGNFPDRFSARQFPNYSSELNVNALLLGDSALYLCASSFSGDNEQFFGPGTRLTVL.

The J gene is TRBJ2-7, the V gene TRBV5-1, with 7 bases aligning to TRBD2. Germline V gives CDR1 SGHRS, CDR2 YFSETQ. The V and J ends lost 7 bases and 6 bases, in that order; junction bases with no gene match: 4. CDR3 length: 11 amino acids. This CDR3 is CASSGGLEQYF. CDR3 in DNA: TGCGCCAGCTCGGGGGGTCTCGAGCAGTACTTC.

This rearrangement joins TRBV5-1 to TRBJ2-7; TRBD2 matches 12 bases. The germline V gene encodes CDR1 SGHRS and CDR2 YFSETQ. V gave up 4 bases and J gave up 1 base; unmatched junction bases: 9. The CDR3 extends over 17 amino acids. CDR3 nucleotide sequence: TGCGCCAGCAGCCAAACTCATACTAGCGGGAGGTCCTACGAGCAGTACTTC. It yields the protein CASSQTHTSGRSYEQYF.

The chain joins TRBV27 to TRBJ1-3; 8 bases map to TRBD1. The trim removed 2 bases at V and 4 bases at J, leaving 1 base unmatched. The CDR3 extends over 14 amino acids. The germline gives CDR1 MNHEY, CDR2 SMNVEV (reference sequence). The CDR3, as DNA: TGTGCCAGCAGTTTAAGGACAGGGGGAAACACCATATATTTT. It specifies CASSLRTGGNTIYF.

This chain links TRBV7-9 with TRBJ2-1; 7 bases are a match to TRBD2. V lost 4 bases and J lost 7; bases outside the gene matches: 10. This CDR3 region has 15 residues. The germline gives CDR1 SEHNR, CDR2 FQNEAQ (reference sequence). This chain's CDR3 is CASSSGLGPVNEQFF. The DNA for the CDR3 is TGTGCCAGCAGCTCCGGACTAGGTCCCGTGAATGAGCAGTTCTTC. The full variable domain, its missing parts supplied by reference TRBV7-9 and TRBJ2-1, is DTGVSQNPRHKITKRGQNVTFRCDPISEHNRLYWYRQTLGQGPEFLTYFQNEAQLEKSRLLSDRFSAERPKGSFSTLEIQRTEQGDSAMYLCASSSGLGPVNEQFFGPGTRLTVL.

This chain links TRBV5-4 with TRBJ2-3; 10 nucleotides line up with TRBD2. Germline CDR1 SGHNT, CDR2 YYREEE (reference sequence). The CDR3 contains 17 residues. Unmatched junction bases numbered 8, after V lost 1 base and J lost 3 bases. The CDR3 sequence is CASSLKREGPRTDTQYF. The CDR3 region has the DNA TGTGCCAGCAGCTTGAAGCGGGAGGGCCCCCGAACAGATACGCAGTATTTT.